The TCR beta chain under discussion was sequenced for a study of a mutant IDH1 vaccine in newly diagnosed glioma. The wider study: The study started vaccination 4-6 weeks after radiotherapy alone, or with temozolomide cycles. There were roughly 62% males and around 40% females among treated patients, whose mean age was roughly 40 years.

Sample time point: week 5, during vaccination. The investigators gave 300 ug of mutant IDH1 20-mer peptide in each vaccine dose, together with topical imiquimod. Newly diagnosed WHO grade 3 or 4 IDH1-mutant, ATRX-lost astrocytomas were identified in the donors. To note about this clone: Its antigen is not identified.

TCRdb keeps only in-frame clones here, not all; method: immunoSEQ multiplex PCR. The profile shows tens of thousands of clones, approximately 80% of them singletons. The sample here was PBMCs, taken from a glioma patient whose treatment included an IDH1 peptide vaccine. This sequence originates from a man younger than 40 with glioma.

CDR3 nucleotides: TGTGCCAGCAGCTTAGATCCCCGCGGGGGGCACTACGAGCAGTACTTC. Its translation: CASSLDPRGGHYEQYF. The chain carries TRBV11-2 and TRBJ2-7, with 8 bases that match TRBD2. CDR1 and CDR2 from the germline V gene are SGHAT and FQNNGV. V was clipped by 0 bases and J by 3 bases; unmatched bases: 7. The CDR3 contains 16 residues.